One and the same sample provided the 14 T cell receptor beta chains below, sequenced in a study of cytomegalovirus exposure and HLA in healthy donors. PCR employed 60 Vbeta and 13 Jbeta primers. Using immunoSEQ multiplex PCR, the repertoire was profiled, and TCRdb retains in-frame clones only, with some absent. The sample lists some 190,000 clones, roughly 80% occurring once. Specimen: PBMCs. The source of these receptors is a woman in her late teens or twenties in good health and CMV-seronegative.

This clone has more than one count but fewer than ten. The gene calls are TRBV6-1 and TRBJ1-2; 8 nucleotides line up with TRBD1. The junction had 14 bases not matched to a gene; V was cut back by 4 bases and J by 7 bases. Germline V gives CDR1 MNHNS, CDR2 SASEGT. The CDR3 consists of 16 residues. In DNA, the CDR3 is TGTGCCAGCAGTGCAGCAGGGGGCGCGGATGGAGGTGGCTACACCTTC. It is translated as CASSAAGGADGGGYTF.

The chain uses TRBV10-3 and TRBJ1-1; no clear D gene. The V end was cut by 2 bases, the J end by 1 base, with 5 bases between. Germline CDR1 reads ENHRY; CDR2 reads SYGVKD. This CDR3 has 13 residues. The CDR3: CAISEAGNTEAFF. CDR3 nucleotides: TGTGCCATCAGTGAGGCCGGGAACACTGAAGCTTTCTTT.

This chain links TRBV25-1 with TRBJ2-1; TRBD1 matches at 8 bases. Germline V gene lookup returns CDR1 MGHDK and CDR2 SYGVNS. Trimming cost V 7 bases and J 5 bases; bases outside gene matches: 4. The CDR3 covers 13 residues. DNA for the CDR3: TGTGCCAGCACGGCAGGGGGCCACAATGAGCAGTTCTTC. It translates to CASTAGGHNEQFF.

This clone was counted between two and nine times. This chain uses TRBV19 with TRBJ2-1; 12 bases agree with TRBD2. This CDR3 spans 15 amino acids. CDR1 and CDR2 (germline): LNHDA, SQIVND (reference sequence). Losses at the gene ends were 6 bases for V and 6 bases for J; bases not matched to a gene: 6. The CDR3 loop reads CASSRTSGTINEQFF. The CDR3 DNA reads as TGTGCCAGTAGCAGGACTAGCGGGACCATCAATGAGCAGTTCTTC.

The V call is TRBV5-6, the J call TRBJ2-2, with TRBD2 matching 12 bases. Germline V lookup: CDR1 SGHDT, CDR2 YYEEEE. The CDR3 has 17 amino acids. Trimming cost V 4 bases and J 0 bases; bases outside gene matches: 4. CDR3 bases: TGTGCCAGCAGCGAAGGACTAGCGGGAACGAACACCGGGGAGCTGTTTTTT. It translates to CASSEGLAGTNTGELFF.

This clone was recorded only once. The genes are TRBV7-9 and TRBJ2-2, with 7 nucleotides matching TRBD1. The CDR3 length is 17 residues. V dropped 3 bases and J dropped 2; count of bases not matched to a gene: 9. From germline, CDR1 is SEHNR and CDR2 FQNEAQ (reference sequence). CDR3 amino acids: CASSFPAGGFNTGELFF. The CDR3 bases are TGTGCCAGCAGCTTTCCGGCAGGGGGATTTAACACCGGGGAGCTGTTTTTT.

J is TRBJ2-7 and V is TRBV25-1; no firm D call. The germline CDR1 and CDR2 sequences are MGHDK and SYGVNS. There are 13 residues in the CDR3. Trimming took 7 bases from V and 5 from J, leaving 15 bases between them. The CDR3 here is CASTGFLGDEQYF. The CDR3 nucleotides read TGTGCCAGCACCGGGTTCCTTGGCGACGAGCAGTACTTC.

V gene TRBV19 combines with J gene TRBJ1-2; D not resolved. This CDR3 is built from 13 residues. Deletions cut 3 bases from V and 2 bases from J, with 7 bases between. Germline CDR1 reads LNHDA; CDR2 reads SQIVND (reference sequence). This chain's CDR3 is CASSIDGNYGYTF. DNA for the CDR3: TGTGCCAGTAGTATTGACGGGAACTATGGCTACACCTTC.

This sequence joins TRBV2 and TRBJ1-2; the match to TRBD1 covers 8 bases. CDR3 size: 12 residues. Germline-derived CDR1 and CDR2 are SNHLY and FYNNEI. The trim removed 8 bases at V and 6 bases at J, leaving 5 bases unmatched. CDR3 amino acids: CASDRGSDGYTF. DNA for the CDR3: TGTGCCAGCGACAGGGGTTCTGATGGCTACACCTTC.

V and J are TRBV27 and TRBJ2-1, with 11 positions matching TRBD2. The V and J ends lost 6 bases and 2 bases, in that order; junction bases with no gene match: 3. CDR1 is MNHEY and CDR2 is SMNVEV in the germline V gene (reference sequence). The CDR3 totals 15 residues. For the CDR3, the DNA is TGTGCCAGCAGCCCGGGACTAGCGGCCTACAATGAGCAGTTCTTC. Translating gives CASSPGLAAYNEQFF.

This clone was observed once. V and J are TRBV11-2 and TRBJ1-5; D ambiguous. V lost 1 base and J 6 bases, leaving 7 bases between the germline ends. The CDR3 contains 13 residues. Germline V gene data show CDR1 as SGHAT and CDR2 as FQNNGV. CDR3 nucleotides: TGTGCCAGCAGCTTAGGAGTGCGTCAGCCCCAGCATTTT. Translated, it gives CASSLGVRQPQHF.

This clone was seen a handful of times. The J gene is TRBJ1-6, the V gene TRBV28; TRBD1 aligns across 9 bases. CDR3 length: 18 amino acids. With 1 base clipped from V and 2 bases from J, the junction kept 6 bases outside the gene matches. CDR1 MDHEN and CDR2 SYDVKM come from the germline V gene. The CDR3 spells CASSLSRDRAPYNSPLHF. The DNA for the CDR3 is TGTGCCAGCAGTTTATCACGGGACAGGGCGCCCTATAATTCACCCCTCCACTTT.

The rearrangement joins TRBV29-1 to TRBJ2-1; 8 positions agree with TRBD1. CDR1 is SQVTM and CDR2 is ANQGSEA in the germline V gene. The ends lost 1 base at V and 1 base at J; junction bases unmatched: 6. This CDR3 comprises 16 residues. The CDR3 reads CSVEGTGKGSYNEQFF. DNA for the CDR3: TGCAGCGTTGAAGGGACAGGGAAGGGATCCTACAATGAGCAGTTCTTC.

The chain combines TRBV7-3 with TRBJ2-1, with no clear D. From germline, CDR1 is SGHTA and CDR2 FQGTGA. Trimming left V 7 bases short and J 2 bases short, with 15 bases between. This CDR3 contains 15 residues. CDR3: CASTETPSAYNEQFF. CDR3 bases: TGTGCCAGCACCGAAACTCCCTCTGCCTACAATGAGCAGTTCTTC.